This T cell receptor (beta chain) was identified during a study of T-cell memory formation after mild COVID-19. Deletions cut 6 bases from V and 2 bases from J, with 7 bases between. The CDR3 is made up of 12 amino acids. Per the germline V gene, CDR1 is MNHEY and CDR2 is SVGEGT. TCRdb called the 5' RACE reads again in MiXCR, with one record for every CDR3 protein. Here the sample spans about 210,000 distinct CDR3 sequences, 27% being singletons. The chain carries TRBV6-2 or TRBV6-3 and TRBJ2-5; no reliable D call. This receptor was identified in an adult woman who had mild COVID-19 (a few samples of this study predate the infection). Cell type and time point are not known. Input material: PBMCs or a T cell subset sorted from them (not recorded which). For the CDR3, the DNA is TGTGCCAGCAGCCGGTGGCAAGAGACCCAGTACTTC. Translation gives CASSRWQETQYF.